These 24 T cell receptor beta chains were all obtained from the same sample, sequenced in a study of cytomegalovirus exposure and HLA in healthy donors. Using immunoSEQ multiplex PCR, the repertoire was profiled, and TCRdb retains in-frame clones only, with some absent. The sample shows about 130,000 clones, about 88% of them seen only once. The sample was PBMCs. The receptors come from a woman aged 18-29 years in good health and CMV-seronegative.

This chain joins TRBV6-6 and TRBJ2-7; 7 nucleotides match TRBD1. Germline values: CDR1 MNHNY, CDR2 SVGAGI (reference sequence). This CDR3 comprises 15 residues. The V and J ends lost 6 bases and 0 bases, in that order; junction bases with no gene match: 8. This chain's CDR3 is CASREGQERSYEQYF. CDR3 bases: TGTGCCAGCAGGGAAGGACAGGAACGCTCCTACGAGCAGTACTTC.

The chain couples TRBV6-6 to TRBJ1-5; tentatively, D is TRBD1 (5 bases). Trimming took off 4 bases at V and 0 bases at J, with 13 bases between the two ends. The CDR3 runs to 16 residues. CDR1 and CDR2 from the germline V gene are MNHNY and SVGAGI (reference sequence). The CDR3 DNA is TGTGCCAGCAGTTCTCAGGGATCTTATAGCAATCAGCCCCAGCATTTT. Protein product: CASSSQGSYSNQPQHF.

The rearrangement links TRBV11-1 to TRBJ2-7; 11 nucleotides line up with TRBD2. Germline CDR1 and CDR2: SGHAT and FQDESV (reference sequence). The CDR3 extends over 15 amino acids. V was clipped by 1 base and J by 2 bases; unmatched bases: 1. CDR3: CASSLGGLAAYEQYV. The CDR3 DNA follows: TGTGCCAGCAGCTTAGGGGGACTAGCGGCCTACGAGCAGTACGTC.

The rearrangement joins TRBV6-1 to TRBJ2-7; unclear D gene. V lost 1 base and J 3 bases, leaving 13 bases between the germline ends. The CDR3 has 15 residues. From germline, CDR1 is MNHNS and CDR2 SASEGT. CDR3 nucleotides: TGTGCCAGCAGTGAAGTAATCTCACAATACTACGAGCAGTACGTC. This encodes CASSEVISQYYEQYV.

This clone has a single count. The CDR3 DNA follows: TGTGCCAGCAACTCTGGGGACTGGTACACCGGGGAGCTGTTTTTT. Amino acid sequence: CASNSGDWYTGELFF. This chain links TRBV7-2 with TRBJ2-2; D may be TRBD2 (6 bases). Germline loops: CDR1 SGHTA, CDR2 FQGNSA. CDR3 length: 15 residues. V lost 7 bases, J lost 3 bases, and 15 bases lay in between.

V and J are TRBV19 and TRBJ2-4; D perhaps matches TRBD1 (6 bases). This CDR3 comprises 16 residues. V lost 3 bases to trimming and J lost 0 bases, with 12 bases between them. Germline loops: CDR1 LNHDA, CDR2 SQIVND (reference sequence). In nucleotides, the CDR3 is TGTGCCAGTAGTATGGTGGGGGCCGCAGCCAAAAACATTCAGTACTTC. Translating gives CASSMVGAAAKNIQYF.

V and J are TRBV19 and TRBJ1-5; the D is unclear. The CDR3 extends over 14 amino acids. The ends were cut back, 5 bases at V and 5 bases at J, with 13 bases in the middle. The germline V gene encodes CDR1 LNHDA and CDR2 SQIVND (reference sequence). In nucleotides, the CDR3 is TGTGCCAGTAGTTGGCTCGGGGAAGATCAGCCCCAGCATTTT. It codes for CASSWLGEDQPQHF.

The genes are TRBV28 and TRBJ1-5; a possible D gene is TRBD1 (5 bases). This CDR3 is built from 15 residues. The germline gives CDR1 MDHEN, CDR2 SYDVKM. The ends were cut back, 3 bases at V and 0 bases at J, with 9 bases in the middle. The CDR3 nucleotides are TGTGCCAGCAGTTTTTGGGGGGGTAGCAATCAGCCCCAGCATTTT. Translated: CASSFWGGSNQPQHF.

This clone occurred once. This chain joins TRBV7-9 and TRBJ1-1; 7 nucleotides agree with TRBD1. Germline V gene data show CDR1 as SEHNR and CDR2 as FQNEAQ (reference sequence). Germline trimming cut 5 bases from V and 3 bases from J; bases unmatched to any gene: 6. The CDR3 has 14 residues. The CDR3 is CASSIPRGYTEAFF. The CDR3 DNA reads TGTGCCAGCAGCATCCCCAGGGGGTACACTGAAGCTTTCTTT. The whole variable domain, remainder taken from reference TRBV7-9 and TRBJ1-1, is DTGVSQNPRHKITKRGQNVTFRCDPISEHNRLYWYRQTLGQGPEFLTYFQNEAQLEKSRLLSDRFSAERPKGSFSTLEIQRTEQGDSAMYLCASSIPRGYTEAFFGQGTRLTVV.

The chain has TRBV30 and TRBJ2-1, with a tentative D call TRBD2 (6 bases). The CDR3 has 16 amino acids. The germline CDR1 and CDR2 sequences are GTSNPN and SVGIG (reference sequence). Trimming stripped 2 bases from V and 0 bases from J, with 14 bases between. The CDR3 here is CAWSLPGLSSYNEQFF. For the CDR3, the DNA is TGTGCCTGGAGTCTCCCGGGACTTAGCTCCTACAATGAGCAGTTCTTC.

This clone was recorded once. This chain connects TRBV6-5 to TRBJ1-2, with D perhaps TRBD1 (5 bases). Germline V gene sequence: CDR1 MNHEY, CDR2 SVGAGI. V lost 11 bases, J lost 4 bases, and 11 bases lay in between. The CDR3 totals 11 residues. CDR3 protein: CAGQGGYGYTF. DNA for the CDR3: TGTGCCGGTCAGGGAGGCTATGGCTACACCTTC.

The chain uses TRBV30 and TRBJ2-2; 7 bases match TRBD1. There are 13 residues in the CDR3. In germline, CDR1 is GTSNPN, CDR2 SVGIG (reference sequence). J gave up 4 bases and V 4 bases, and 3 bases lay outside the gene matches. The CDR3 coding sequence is TGTGCCTGGACGGGACAGCCCACCGGGGAGCTGTTTTTT. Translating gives CAWTGQPTGELFF.

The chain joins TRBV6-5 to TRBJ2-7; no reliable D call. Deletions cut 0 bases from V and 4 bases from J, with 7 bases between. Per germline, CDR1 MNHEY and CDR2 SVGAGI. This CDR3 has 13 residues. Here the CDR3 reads CASSYSRVYEQYF. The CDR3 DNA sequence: TGTGCCAGCAGTTACTCTCGGGTTTACGAGCAGTACTTC.

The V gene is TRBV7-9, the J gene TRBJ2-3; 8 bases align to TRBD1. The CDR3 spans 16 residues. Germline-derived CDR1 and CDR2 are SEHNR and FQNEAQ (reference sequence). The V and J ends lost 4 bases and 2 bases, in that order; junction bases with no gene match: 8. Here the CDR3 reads CASSSGTGGPTDTQYF. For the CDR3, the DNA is TGTGCCAGCAGCTCCGGGACAGGAGGGCCCACAGATACGCAGTATTTT.

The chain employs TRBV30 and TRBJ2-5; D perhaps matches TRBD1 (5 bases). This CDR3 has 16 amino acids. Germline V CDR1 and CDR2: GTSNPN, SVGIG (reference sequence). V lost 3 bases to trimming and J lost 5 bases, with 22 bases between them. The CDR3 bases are TGTGCCTGGAGCCCAGGGTGGTTAGCTCGAGCGGAGACCCAGTACTTC. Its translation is CAWSPGWLARAETQYF.

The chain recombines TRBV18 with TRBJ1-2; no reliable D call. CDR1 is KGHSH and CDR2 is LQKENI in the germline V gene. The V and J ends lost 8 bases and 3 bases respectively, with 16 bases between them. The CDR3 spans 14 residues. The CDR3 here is CASTQSRGDYGYTF. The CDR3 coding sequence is TGTGCCAGCACGCAGTCCCGGGGAGACTATGGCTACACCTTC.

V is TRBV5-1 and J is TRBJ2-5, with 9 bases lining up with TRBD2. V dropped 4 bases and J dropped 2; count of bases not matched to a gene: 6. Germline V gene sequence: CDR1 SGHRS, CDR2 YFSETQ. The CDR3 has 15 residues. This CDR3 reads CASSPGAGGQETQYF. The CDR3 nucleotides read TGCGCCAGCAGCCCAGGGGCGGGGGGGCAAGAGACCCAGTACTTC.

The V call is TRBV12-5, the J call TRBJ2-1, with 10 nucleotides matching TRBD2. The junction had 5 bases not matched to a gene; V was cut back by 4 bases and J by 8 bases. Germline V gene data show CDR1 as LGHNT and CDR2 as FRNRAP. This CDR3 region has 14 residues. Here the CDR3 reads CASGSSGRVDEQFF. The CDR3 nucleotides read TGTGCTAGTGGTTCTAGCGGGAGAGTCGATGAGCAGTTCTTC.

The CDR3 sequence is CASSFVLDREDNEQFF. CDR3 nucleotides: TGTGCCAGCAGTTTTGTCCTGGACAGGGAGGACAATGAGCAGTTCTTC. The rearrangement joins TRBV28 to TRBJ2-1; 8 nucleotides align to TRBD1. The trim removed 3 bases at V and 5 bases at J, leaving 9 bases unmatched. The CDR3 length is 16 residues. CDR1 and CDR2 (germline): MDHEN, SYDVKM. The full variable domain, rest sourced from reference TRBV28 and TRBJ2-1, is DVKVTQSSRYLVKRTGEKVFLECVQDMDHENMFWYRQDPGLGLRLIYFSYDVKMKEKGDIPEGYSVSREKKERFSLILESASTNQTSMYLCASSFVLDREDNEQFFGPGTRLTVL.

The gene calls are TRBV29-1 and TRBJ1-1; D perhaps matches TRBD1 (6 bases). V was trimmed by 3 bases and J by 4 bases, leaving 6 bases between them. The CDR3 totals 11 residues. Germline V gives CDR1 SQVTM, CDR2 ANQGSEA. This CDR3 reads CSVDRGTEAFF. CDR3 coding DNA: TGCAGCGTTGACAGGGGCACTGAAGCTTTCTTT.

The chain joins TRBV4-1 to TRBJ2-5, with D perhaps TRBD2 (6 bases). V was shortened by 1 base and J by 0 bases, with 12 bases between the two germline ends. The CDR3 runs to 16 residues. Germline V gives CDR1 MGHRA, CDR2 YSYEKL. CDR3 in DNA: TGCGCCAGCAGCCAAGTCTCTAGCGAGTACCAAGAGACCCAGTACTTC. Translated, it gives CASSQVSSEYQETQYF.

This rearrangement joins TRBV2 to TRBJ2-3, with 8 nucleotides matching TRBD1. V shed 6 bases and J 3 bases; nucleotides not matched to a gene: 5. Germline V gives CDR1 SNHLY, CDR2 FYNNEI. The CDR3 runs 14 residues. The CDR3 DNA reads TGTGCCAGCAGCCCAGGGGGCGCAACAGATACGCAGTATTTT. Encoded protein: CASSPGGATDTQYF.

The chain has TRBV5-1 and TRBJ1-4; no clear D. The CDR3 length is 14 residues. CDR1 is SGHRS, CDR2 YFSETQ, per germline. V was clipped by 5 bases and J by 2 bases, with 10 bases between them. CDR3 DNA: TGCGCCAGCAGACCAGGCATGACTAATGAAAAACTGTTTTTT. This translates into CASRPGMTNEKLFF.

CDR3 bases: TGTGCCAGCAGTTTACCGCGGGGGGAAAAACTGTTTTTT. Its translation: CASSLPRGEKLFF. The rearrangement links TRBV28 to TRBJ1-4; possibly TRBD1 for D (5 bases). Germline-derived CDR1 and CDR2 are MDHEN and SYDVKM. CDR3 size: 13 residues. The V and J ends lost 2 bases and 8 bases respectively, with 9 bases between them.